This T cell receptor beta chain was retrieved from a study of blood T cells in healthy people across ages. Study conclusions and caveats: With unsorted PBMCs, a conclusive comparison of naive versus antigen-experienced cells was not possible. Higher diversity and more naive CD4+ cells were features of long-lived donors, compared to aged donors.

Isolated PBMCs totaled at least 7 million in each sample. The authors extracted at least 5 micrograms of total RNA per sample. Next came a second PCR, run for roughly 7 to 12 cycles, which used a sample-barcoded 5' primer along with a J-beta primer mix. A single record per CDR3 protein comes from TCRdb applying MiXCR to the 5' RACE reads. The table has around 1,000,000 distinct CDR3 sequences, 35% to 45% seen once. Comment on this clonotype: Its specificity is unknown.

This CDR3 region has 11 residues. Trimming took 6 bases from V and 2 from J, leaving 8 bases between them. Looked up from germline, CDR1 is SQVTM and CDR2 is ANQGSEA. The chain is built from TRBV29-1 and TRBJ2-7; perhaps TRBD2 as D (6 bases). Sequenced material: blood. This TCR came from a man aged 18 to 30 in good health. The CDR3 DNA follows: TGCAGCGTGGGACTGGCCTACGAGCAGTACTTC. Protein: CSVGLAYEQYF.